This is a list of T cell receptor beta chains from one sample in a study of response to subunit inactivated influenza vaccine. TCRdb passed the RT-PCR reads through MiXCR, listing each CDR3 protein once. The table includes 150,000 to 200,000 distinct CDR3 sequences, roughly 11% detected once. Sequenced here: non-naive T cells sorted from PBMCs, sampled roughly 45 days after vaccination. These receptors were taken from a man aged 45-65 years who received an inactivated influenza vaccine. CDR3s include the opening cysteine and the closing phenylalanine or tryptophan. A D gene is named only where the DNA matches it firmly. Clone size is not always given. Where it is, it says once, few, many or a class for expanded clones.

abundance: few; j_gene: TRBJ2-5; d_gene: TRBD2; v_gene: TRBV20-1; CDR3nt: TGCAGTGCTAGAGATGGGGGGACTAGCTGGGGGGAGACCCAGTACTTC; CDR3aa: CSARDGGTSWGETQYF
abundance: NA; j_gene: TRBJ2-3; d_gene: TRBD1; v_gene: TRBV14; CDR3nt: TGTGCCAGCAGCCCGGACAGGGGGTTCACAGATACGCAGTATTTT; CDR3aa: CASSPDRGFTDTQYF
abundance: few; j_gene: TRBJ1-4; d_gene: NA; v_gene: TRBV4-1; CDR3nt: TGCGCCAGCAGCCAGCCCGGACGAGGAGAAAAACTGTTTTTT; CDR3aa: CASSQPGRGEKLFF
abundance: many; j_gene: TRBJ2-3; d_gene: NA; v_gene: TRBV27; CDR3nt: TGTGCCAGCAGCCTTCTTTTGCCAAGGGTCACAGATACGCAGTATTTT; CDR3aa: CASSLLLPRVTDTQYF
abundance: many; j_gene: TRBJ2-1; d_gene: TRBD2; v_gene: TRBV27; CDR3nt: TGTGCCAGCAGGGGACTAGCGGGAGGTAGTGAGCAGTTCTTC; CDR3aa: CASRGLAGGSEQFF
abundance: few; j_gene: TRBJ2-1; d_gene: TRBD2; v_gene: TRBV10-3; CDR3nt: TGTGCCATCAGACCGACTAGCGGGAGCGTAAGCTATGAGCAGTTCTTC; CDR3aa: CAIRPTSGSVSYEQFF
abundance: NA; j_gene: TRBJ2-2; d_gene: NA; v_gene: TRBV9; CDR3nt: TGTGCCAGCAGCGCACGAAGGAACACCGGGGAGCTGTTTTTT; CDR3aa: CASSARRNTGELFF
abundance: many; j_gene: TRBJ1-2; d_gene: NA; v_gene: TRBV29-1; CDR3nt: TGCAGCGTTGAAGGGCATCCGGGCTATGGCTACACCTTC; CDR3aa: CSVEGHPGYGYTF
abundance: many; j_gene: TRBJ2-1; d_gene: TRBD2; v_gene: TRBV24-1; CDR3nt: TGTGCCACCAGTGATACTAGCGGGGGGGAAAACAATGAGCAGTTCTTC; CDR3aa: CATSDTSGGENNEQFF
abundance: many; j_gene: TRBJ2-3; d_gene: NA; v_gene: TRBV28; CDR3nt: TGTGCCAGCAGTATACTATCCGGGACGACTAGCACAGATACGCAGTATTTT; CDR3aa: CASSILSGTTSTDTQYF
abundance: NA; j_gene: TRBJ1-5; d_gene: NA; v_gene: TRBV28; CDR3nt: TGTGCCAGCAGTCCCCCAAGGCTACCCCGGCATTTT; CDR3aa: CASSPPRLPRHF